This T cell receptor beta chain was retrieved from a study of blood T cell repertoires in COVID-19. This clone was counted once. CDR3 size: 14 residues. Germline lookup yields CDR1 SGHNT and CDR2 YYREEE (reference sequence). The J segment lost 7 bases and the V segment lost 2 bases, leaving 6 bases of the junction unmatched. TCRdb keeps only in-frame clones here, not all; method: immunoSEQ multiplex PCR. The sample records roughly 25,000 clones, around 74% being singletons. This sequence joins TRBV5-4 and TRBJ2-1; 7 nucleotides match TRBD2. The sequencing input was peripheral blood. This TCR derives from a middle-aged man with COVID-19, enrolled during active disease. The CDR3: CASSLPGGGNEQFF. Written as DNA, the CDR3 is TGTGCCAGCAGCTTACCGGGAGGTGGGAATGAGCAGTTCTTC.